This record covers a single TCR beta chain. The data are from a study of PD-L1 blockade in urothelial cancer. Per germline, CDR1 SGHRS and CDR2 YFSETQ. The V and J ends lost 3 bases and 1 base, in that order; junction bases with no gene match: 5. The CDR3 loop spans 16 amino acids. Measured with immunoSEQ multiplex PCR; TCRdb has only the in-frame clones, and not every one. The sample includes around 120,000 clones, approximately 85% seen only once; the top ten take about 2.3%. This chain uses TRBV5-1 with TRBJ2-2; 8 positions match TRBD1. The sample here was PBMCs, taken around atezolizumab (anti-PD-L1) treatment. The receptor was isolated from a man aged 45-65 years with urothelial cancer. The CDR3 DNA reads TGCGCCAGCAGCTCAACCGGGACAGGGAACACCGGGGAGCTGTTTTTT. Protein sequence: CASSSTGTGNTGELFF.